The 17 T cell receptor beta chains below were found in one sample sequenced in a study of shared clonotypes between healthy human individuals. Here immunoSEQ multiplex PCR was the method, and the copy in TCRdb shows in-frame clones only, minus some. The repertoire consists of around 500,000 clones, with about 85% occurring once and the leading ten covering roughly 13%. The source material was PBMCs. The source of these receptors is a woman aged 40 to 50 in good health. Some clones in this sample may be carry-over from other donors' samples.

The CDR3 sequence is CASSPPRGETQYF. In nucleotides, the CDR3 is TGTGCCAGCTCACCTCCCCGCGGGGAGACCCAGTACTTC. The chain employs TRBV18 and TRBJ2-5, with D possibly being TRBD2 (5 bases). CDR3 size: 13 residues. Germline assignment: CDR1 KGHSH and CDR2 LQKENI. The V end was cut by 3 bases, the J end by 5 bases, with 10 bases between.

Of note for this clone: The sample carries other DNA sequences with the same CDR3. The chain has TRBV7-3 and TRBJ2-2, with D possibly matching TRBD1 (6 bases). In germline, CDR1 is SGHTA, CDR2 FQGTGA. Trimming stripped 4 bases from V and 5 bases from J, with 8 bases between. This CDR3 has 13 residues. The CDR3 region has the DNA TGTGCCAGCAGCTCACAGGGAACCGGGGAGCTGTTTTTT. As protein: CASSSQGTGELFF.

The V gene is TRBV27, the J gene TRBJ1-5; 9 positions match TRBD1. This CDR3 is 17 amino acids long. CDR1 MNHEY and CDR2 SMNVEV come from the germline V gene (reference sequence). Germline trimming cut 6 bases from V and 3 bases from J; bases unmatched to any gene: 12. Here the CDR3 reads CASRTTATGGDNQPQHF. CDR3 nucleotides: TGTGCCAGCAGGACCACAGCGACAGGGGGGGACAATCAGCCCCAGCATTTT.

This chain uses TRBV9 with TRBJ2-1; D possibly matches TRBD1 or TRBD2 (6 bases each). CDR1 and CDR2 from the germline V gene are SGDLS and YYNGEE. The CDR3 extends over 16 amino acids. V was trimmed by 0 bases and J by 0 bases, leaving 10 bases between them. CDR3 sequence (DNA): TGTGCCAGCAGCGTAGTAGCGGACAGCTCCTACAATGAGCAGTTCTTC. Encoded protein: CASSVVADSSYNEQFF.

V gene TRBV28 combines with J gene TRBJ2-5, with no clear D. Trimming removed 8 bases at V and 4 bases at J, with 20 bases between. Per the germline V gene, CDR1 is MDHEN and CDR2 is SYDVKM. CDR3 length equals 15 residues. CDR3 nucleotide sequence: TGTGCCAGCCACCCTAGGGCCCAGGACGGAGAGACCCAGTACTTC. Encoded protein: CASHPRAQDGETQYF.

This sequence joins TRBV28 and TRBJ1-4; 8 bases line up with TRBD1. With V trimmed by 4 bases and J by 7 bases, 8 bases remained unmatched. The CDR3 sequence is 15 residues long. Germline-derived CDR1 and CDR2 are MDHEN and SYDVKM. The CDR3 region has the DNA TGTGCCAGCAGTTCCAACCTGGGGACAGGTGAAAAACTGTTTTTT. This encodes CASSSNLGTGEKLFF.

Worth noting for this clone: A far larger clone is only one base removed, so a read error is likely. The conserved closing phenylalanine or tryptophan is absent in this CDR3, likely reflecting a read error. The J gene is TRBJ1-1, the V gene TRBV15; TRBD1 matches 7 bases. From germline, CDR1 is LNHNV and CDR2 YYDKDF (reference sequence). The CDR3 covers 13 residues. J lost 5 bases, V lost 4 bases, and 4 bases had no gene match. The CDR3, as DNA: TGTGCCACCAGCAAGGGGGCCGGGACTGAAGCTTTCCTT. Encoded protein: CATSKGAGTEAFL.

J is TRBJ2-2 and V is TRBV19; TRBD1 matches 8 bases. The J segment lost 2 bases and the V segment lost 6 bases, leaving 5 bases of the junction unmatched. Germline lookup yields CDR1 LNHDA and CDR2 SQIVND (reference sequence). The CDR3 is 15 amino acids. CDR3 DNA: TGTGCCAGTAGAAGGGACAGGACCAACACCGGGGAGCTGTTTTTT. Translating it yields CASRRDRTNTGELFF. The full variable domain, completed using reference TRBV19 and TRBJ2-2, is DGGITQSPKYLFRKEGQNVTLSCEQNLNHDAMYWYRQDPGQGLRLIYYSQIVNDFQKGDIAEGYSVSREKKESFPLTVTSAQKNPTAFYLCASRRDRTNTGELFFGEGSRLTVL.

This sequence joins TRBV29-1 and TRBJ2-1, with D perhaps assigned TRBD1 or TRBD2 (5 bases each). Germline V CDR1 and CDR2: SQVTM, ANQGSEA. The ends were cut back, 3 bases at V and 5 bases at J, with 17 bases in the middle. This CDR3 has 15 residues. The CDR3 loop reads CSVDIPRVGDNEQFF. CDR3 bases: TGCAGCGTTGATATACCCAGGGTGGGGGACAATGAGCAGTTCTTC.

The chain uses TRBV14 and TRBJ1-1; 8 nucleotides line up with TRBD1. The ends lost 4 bases at V and 5 bases at J; junction bases unmatched: 6. CDR1 and CDR2 from the germline V gene are SGHDN and FVKESK. This CDR3 is built from 14 residues. The CDR3 is CASSPRGHFTEAFF. CDR3 nucleotides: TGTGCCAGCAGCCCCAGGGGGCATTTTACTGAAGCTTTCTTT. Filled out from reference TRBV14 and TRBJ1-1, the complete variable domain reads EAGVTQFPSHSVIEKGQTVTLRCDPISGHDNLYWYRRVMGKEIKFLLHFVKESKQDESGMPNNRFLAERTGGTYSTLKVQPAELEDSGVYFCASSPRGHFTEAFFGQGTRLTVV.

The chain couples TRBV7-9 to TRBJ1-3; D gene ambiguous. Per germline, CDR1 SEHNR and CDR2 FQNEAQ (reference sequence). V was pared by 5 bases and J by 4 bases, with 9 bases between. The CDR3 totals 13 residues. CDR3 in DNA: TGTGCCAGCAGCACCGGCGGAGGAAACACCATATATTTT. Its translation is CASSTGGGNTIYF.

The chain carries TRBV5-1 and TRBJ2-7; the match to TRBD1 covers 7 bases. CDR1 and CDR2 from the germline V gene are SGHRS and YFSETQ. The CDR3 loop spans 14 amino acids. The trim removed 5 bases at V and 3 bases at J, leaving 8 bases unmatched. The CDR3 is CASSTRGSYYEQYF. The CDR3 nucleotides read TGCGCCAGCAGTACCAGGGGGTCTTACTACGAGCAGTACTTC.

The rearrangement joins TRBV29-1 to TRBJ2-3, with D unresolved. Germline CDR1 reads SQVTM; CDR2 reads ANQGSEA. This CDR3 contains 13 residues. V was pared by 6 bases and J by 2 bases, with 12 bases between. The CDR3 DNA reads TGCAGCGTCGCCAGAGAAATCACAGATACGCAGTATTTT. It yields the protein CSVAREITDTQYF.

As to this clone: A far larger clone is one nucleotide away, so this likely arose from a read error. The rearrangement links TRBV29-1 to TRBJ1-1; D may be TRBD1 (6 bases). The CDR3 is made up of 13 amino acids. From germline, CDR1 is SQVTM and CDR2 ANQGSEA. The CDR3 DNA sequence: TGCAGCGTTGCACAGGGCAGCGGCACTAAAGCTTTCTTT. It specifies CSVAQGSGTKAFF.

The rearrangement links TRBV28 to TRBJ2-5; weak D call: TRBD2 (7 bases). Germline CDR1 and CDR2: MDHEN and SYDVKM. This CDR3 contains 14 residues. V dropped 5 bases and J dropped 2 bases, with 12 bases sitting between them. CDR3 nucleotides: TGTGCCAGCAGTGCCGGGGGGCGGCAAGAGACCCAGTACTTC. Translation gives CASSAGGRQETQYF.

This chain connects TRBV5-1 to TRBJ2-2; 9 bases line up with TRBD2. CDR1 and CDR2 (germline): SGHRS, YFSETQ. The CDR3 is made up of 18 amino acids. The J segment lost 10 bases and the V segment lost 2 bases, leaving 18 bases of the junction unmatched. CDR3 sequence: CASSFPINQLAGYTELFF. CDR3 nucleotide sequence: TGCGCCAGCAGCTTCCCTATTAACCAGCTAGCGGGATATACGGAGCTGTTTTTT.

The chain carries TRBV30 and TRBJ2-5, with D unresolved. Trimming cost V 3 bases and J 4 bases, with 12 bases left between them. The CDR3 runs 13 residues. Germline V gene lookup returns CDR1 GTSNPN and CDR2 SVGIG (reference sequence). The CDR3 region is CAWSGSGPETQYF. The CDR3 coding sequence is TGTGCCTGGAGCGGCTCTGGGCCAGAGACCCAGTACTTC.